The 32 T cell receptor beta chains in this list originate from one sample, sequenced in a study of spatial heterogeneity in lung cancer. TCRdb ran MiXCR on the 5' RACE reads and lists one entry per CDR3 protein. The top ten clones hold 35% of a sample with 50,000 to 60,000 distinct CDR3 sequences, more than 6.5% of them seen once. Time point indicated: blood at routine non-recurrence follow-up after resection. Researchers sequenced whole RNA taken from tumor, nontumor lung or frozen PBMC without sorting. Material: PBMCs, obtained at follow-up. The receptor set was obtained from a female donor with early-stage non-small cell lung cancer.

The chain is built from TRBV4-3 and TRBJ2-7; possibly TRBD1 for D (6 bases). Per germline, CDR1 LGHNA and CDR2 YSLEER. V lost 4 bases to trimming and J lost 2 bases, with 12 bases between them. The CDR3 is made up of 14 amino acids. The CDR3 DNA follows: TGCGCCAGCAGCCTGGGACATACAACCTACGAGCAGTACTTC. It encodes CASSLGHTTYEQYF.

The J gene is TRBJ2-4, the V gene TRBV6-1; D assignment may be TRBD1 or TRBD2 (5 bases each). The CDR3 extends over 13 amino acids. Germline V gives CDR1 MNHNS, CDR2 SASEGT. V was shortened by 2 bases and J by 8 bases, with 10 bases between the two germline ends. CDR3 protein: CASSEQRGDIQYF. The CDR3 region has the DNA TGTGCCAGCAGTGAACAAAGAGGGGACATTCAGTACTTC.

In its sample, this clonotype was seen many times. The V and J genes are TRBV5-6 and TRBJ1-1, with TRBD1 as a possible D gene (5 bases). Germline assignment: CDR1 SGHDT and CDR2 YYEEEE. Trimming cost V 4 bases and J 8 bases, with 21 bases left between them. The CDR3 has 15 amino acids. Written as DNA, the CDR3 is TGTGCCAGCAGCCGGACCCTCTACCAAGACAGCGAAGCTTTCTTT. Amino acid sequence: CASSRTLYQDSEAFF.

This clonotype was seen more than once but under ten times. The chain joins TRBV2 to TRBJ2-7; TRBD1 might be the D (5 bases). Deletions cut 3 bases from V and 3 bases from J, with 15 bases between. The CDR3 loop spans 15 amino acids. Germline V CDR1 and CDR2: SNHLY, FYNNEI. The CDR3 reads CASSEGETAIYEQYF. In DNA, the CDR3 is TGTGCCAGCAGTGAGGGCGAGACAGCCATCTACGAGCAGTACTTC.

This clonotype was seen ten or more times. The chain carries TRBV7-9 and TRBJ1-2; D gene uncertain. Germline V gene sequence: CDR1 SEHNR, CDR2 FQNEAQ (reference sequence). The CDR3 sequence is 15 residues long. V was clipped by 1 base and J by 3 bases, with 12 bases between them. The CDR3 protein is CASSLEVFSHYGYTF. For the CDR3, the DNA is TGTGCCAGCAGCTTAGAAGTGTTCTCTCACTATGGCTACACCTTC.

This clonotype was seen at least ten times. The chain recombines TRBV29-1 with TRBJ1-1, with a tentative D call TRBD1 (6 bases). CDR1 is SQVTM, CDR2 ANQGSEA, per germline. V gave up 7 bases and J gave up 0 bases, with 12 bases separating them. The CDR3 loop spans 13 amino acids. This CDR3 is CSAWDNMNTEAFF. The CDR3 nucleotides read TGCAGCGCTTGGGACAACATGAACACTGAAGCTTTCTTT.

CDR3 residues: CASSRVRQPQHF. CDR3 bases: TGTGCCAGCAGCAGAGTCCGTCAGCCCCAGCATTTT. The rearrangement links TRBV2 to TRBJ1-5; D is uncertain. Trimming stripped 6 bases from V and 6 bases from J, with 9 bases between. Germline V gene sequence: CDR1 SNHLY, CDR2 FYNNEI. This CDR3 is built from 12 residues.

This clonotype appeared a few times. The chain has TRBV3-1 and TRBJ1-1; possibly TRBD1 for D (6 bases). Per germline, CDR1 LGHDT and CDR2 YNNKEL (reference sequence). This CDR3 has 17 residues. The V gene lost 0 bases and the J gene lost 1 base, with 15 bases spanning the gap. The CDR3 DNA reads TGTGCCAGCAGCCAAGATGTCCGAGGACAGACGAACACTGAAGCTTTCTTT. Translation: CASSQDVRGQTNTEAFF. The full variable domain, completed using reference TRBV3-1 and TRBJ1-1, is DTAVSQTPKYLVTQMGNDKSIKCEQNLGHDTMYWYKQDSKKFLKIMFSYNNKELIINETVPNRFSPKSPDKAHLNLHINSLELGDSAVYFCASSQDVRGQTNTEAFFGQGTRLTVV.

This clonotype has a handful of counts. The chain employs TRBV15 and TRBJ1-5; D unclear. This CDR3 spans 15 amino acids. The germline CDR1 and CDR2 sequences are LNHNV and YYDKDF (reference sequence). V was shortened by 5 bases and J by 7 bases, with 18 bases between the two germline ends. The CDR3: CATSLFGNPEQPQHF. CDR3 DNA sequence: TGTGCCACCAGCTTGTTCGGGAACCCAGAACAGCCCCAGCATTTT.

This clonotype appeared many times. This chain uses TRBV12-3 or TRBV12-4 with TRBJ2-7; possibly TRBD2 for D (5 bases). V dropped 6 bases and J dropped 3 bases, with 18 bases sitting between them. The length of the CDR3 is 15 residues. CDR3 nucleotide sequence: TGTGCCAGCAGCTTCCCCTTTAACGGGATCTACGAGCAGTACTTC. Residues: CASSFPFNGIYEQYF.

The chain recombines TRBV6-1 with TRBJ2-4; 14 nucleotides align to TRBD2. The CDR3 sequence is 20 residues long. The junction had 11 bases not matched to a gene; V was cut back by 4 bases and J by 0 bases. The germline CDR1 and CDR2 sequences are MNHNS and SASEGT. This CDR3 reads CASSGSTSGGAFIAKNIQYF. CDR3 in DNA: TGTGCCAGCAGTGGCTCGACTAGCGGGGGGGCTTTTATAGCCAAAAACATTCAGTACTTC.

This clonotype was detected many times. This rearrangement joins TRBV20-1 to TRBJ2-2; 8 nucleotides align to TRBD1. Trimming took 5 bases from V and 6 from J; bases not matched to a gene: 8. Germline CDR1 reads DFQATT; CDR2 reads SNEGSKA (reference sequence). The CDR3 contains 14 residues. CDR3 in amino acids: CSAWTGSNPGELFF. CDR3 sequence (DNA): TGCAGTGCTTGGACAGGGTCAAACCCCGGGGAGCTGTTTTTT.

This chain links TRBV5-1 with TRBJ1-1; TRBD1 is a possible D gene (5 bases). The germline V and J ends were trimmed by 0 bases and 5 bases, with 8 bases remaining between them. Germline V gene sequence: CDR1 SGHRS, CDR2 YFSETQ. This CDR3 has 13 residues. This CDR3 reads CASSLGGETEAFF. The CDR3 nucleotides read TGCGCCAGCAGCTTGGGAGGGGAAACTGAAGCTTTCTTT.

In its sample, this clonotype was seen many times. This chain uses TRBV27 with TRBJ1-1; D not certain. Germline-derived CDR1 and CDR2 are MNHEY and SMNVEV (reference sequence). The CDR3 is 13 amino acids. Trimming took off 3 bases at V and 2 bases at J, with 7 bases between the two ends. In DNA form, the CDR3 reads TGTGCCAGCAGTTTCCGGACCAACACTGAAGCTTTCTTT. Translation: CASSFRTNTEAFF.

This clonotype has ten or more counts. The CDR3 coding sequence is TGTGCCAGCAGCTTTCCCGCAGGGAACACCATATATTTT. Translated: CASSFPAGNTIYF. The gene calls are TRBV7-9 and TRBJ1-3, with D perhaps TRBD1 (5 bases). Trimming shortened V by 3 bases and J by 7 bases, and 10 bases separated the two germline ends. Germline V gene data show CDR1 as SEHNR and CDR2 as FQNEAQ (reference sequence). This CDR3 has 13 amino acids.

There are many counts of this clonotype. The chain combines TRBV7-9 with TRBJ1-6, with D possibly being TRBD1 (6 bases). The germline gives CDR1 SEHNR, CDR2 FQNEAQ (reference sequence). The V and J ends lost 3 bases and 10 bases respectively, with 13 bases between them. The CDR3 runs to 14 residues. The CDR3 loop reads CASSLGQNRSPLHF. The CDR3 coding sequence is TGTGCCAGCAGCTTGGGACAAAATCGATCACCCCTCCACTTT.

To note about this clonotype: One end of the junction fails to match germline, which may point to a read error. V and J are TRBV6-2 or TRBV6-3 and TRBJ2-3; unclear D gene. Germline values: CDR1 MNHEY, CDR2 SVGEGT. The CDR3 sequence is 14 residues long. This chain's CDR3 is CASSPRARAETQYF. The CDR3 DNA is TGTGCCAGCAGTCCCAGAGCCCGGGCAGAAACGCAGTATTTT.

This clonotype was detected once. The CDR3 loop reads CASSGGRLGNIQYF. CDR3 in DNA: TGTGCCAGCAGTGGGGGTCGACTAGGGAACATTCAGTACTTC. The rearrangement links TRBV9 to TRBJ2-4; D is possibly TRBD2 (6 bases). Trimming stripped 5 bases from V and 7 bases from J, with 16 bases between. The CDR3 loop spans 14 amino acids. Germline assignment: CDR1 SGDLS and CDR2 YYNGEE.

This clonotype was seen more than once but under ten times. The chain links TRBV6-2 or TRBV6-3 to TRBJ1-5; 7 nucleotides align to TRBD1. This CDR3 comprises 14 residues. V trimming: 7 bases; J trimming: 3 bases; junction bases outside the gene matches: 6. Germline V gene sequence: CDR1 MNHEY, CDR2 SVGEGT. CDR3 loop: CASTGQVYNQPQHF. The CDR3 DNA reads TGTGCCAGCACCGGACAGGTGTACAATCAGCCCCAGCATTTT.

The gene calls are TRBV3-1 and TRBJ1-6, with D hard to call. The CDR3 totals 16 residues. Germline V gene lookup returns CDR1 LGHDT and CDR2 YNNKEL (reference sequence). The germline V and J ends were trimmed by 1 base and 9 bases, with 16 bases remaining between them. CDR3 DNA sequence: TGTGCCAGCAGCCAAGTTTTGAGGGTTCCTAGTTCACCCCTCCACTTT. Encoded protein: CASSQVLRVPSSPLHF.

This clonotype was counted only a few times. The chain has TRBV7-2 and TRBJ2-3; D unclear. V was cut by 3 bases and J by 0 bases, with 4 bases left in between. This CDR3 region has 13 residues. Germline loops: CDR1 SGHTA, CDR2 FQGNSA. For the CDR3, the DNA is TGTGCCAGCAGCTTCCCTAGCACAGATACGCAGTATTTT. The encoded protein is CASSFPSTDTQYF.

V usage is TRBV7-9 and J usage is TRBJ1-6, with D uncertain. This CDR3 is built from 14 residues. V was clipped by 2 bases and J by 7 bases, with 9 bases between them. The germline V gene has CDR1 SEHNR and CDR2 FQNEAQ (reference sequence). In nucleotides, the CDR3 is TGTGCCAGCAGCTTACTCACCCCGAATTCACCCCTCCACTTT. Translating it yields CASSLLTPNSPLHF. The full variable domain, rest sourced from reference TRBV7-9 and TRBJ1-6, is DTGVSQNPRHKITKRGQNVTFRCDPISEHNRLYWYRQTLGQGPEFLTYFQNEAQLEKSRLLSDRFSAERPKGSFSTLEIQRTEQGDSAMYLCASSLLTPNSPLHFGNGTRLTVT.

A note on this clonotype: One end of the junction fails to match germline, which may point to a read error. The chain combines TRBV28 with TRBJ1-2, with a tentative D call TRBD1 (5 bases). Germline V gene lookup returns CDR1 MDHEN and CDR2 SYDVKM. CDR3 length equals 15 residues. CDR3: CANSARVFLSDGYTF. CDR3 DNA: TGTGCCAACAGTGCCAGGGTCTTCTTGTCTGATGGCTACACCTTC.

The chain is built from TRBV2 and TRBJ2-2; D uncertain. The CDR3 loop spans 14 amino acids. CDR1 is SNHLY, CDR2 FYNNEI, per germline. Trimming removed 3 bases from V and 3 bases from J, with 8 bases in between. CDR3 region: CASSESGYTGELFF. CDR3 DNA: TGTGCCAGCAGTGAGAGTGGCTACACCGGGGAGCTGTTTTTT. Variable domain in full (rest from reference TRBV2 and TRBJ2-2): EPEVTQTPSHQVTQMGQEVILRCVPISNHLYFYWYRQILGQKVEFLVSFYNNEISEKSEIFDDQFSVERPDGSNFTLKIRSTKLEDSAMYFCASSESGYTGELFFGEGSRLTVL.

J is TRBJ2-3 and V is TRBV5-6; TRBD2 aligns across 8 bases. Trimming took 4 bases from V and 4 from J; bases not matched to a gene: 8. Germline V gene data show CDR1 as SGHDT and CDR2 as YYEEEE. The CDR3 runs 15 residues. This CDR3 reads CASSPGLARADTQYF. Here the CDR3 DNA reads TGTGCCAGCAGCCCTGGACTAGCCCGCGCAGATACGCAGTATTTT.

This clonotype has ten or more counts. V usage is TRBV30 and J usage is TRBJ2-7; perhaps D is TRBD1 or TRBD2 (5 bases each). Looked up from germline, CDR1 is GTSNPN and CDR2 is SVGIG (reference sequence). CDR3 size: 14 residues. V shed 2 bases and J shed 3 bases, with 14 bases lying between them. The CDR3 region has the DNA TGTGCCTGGAGTTTCGGGGCGGCCAGCTACGAGCAGTACTTC. This encodes CAWSFGAASYEQYF. Combining the CDR3 with reference TRBV30 and TRBJ2-7 gives the whole variable domain SQTIHQWPATLVQPVGSPLSLECTVEGTSNPNLYWYRQAAGRGLQLLFYSVGIGQISSEVPQNLSASRPQDRQFILSSKKLLLSDSGFYLCAWSFGAASYEQYFGPGTRLTVT.

This clonotype was detected ten times or more. The V and J genes are TRBV6-5 and TRBJ2-3; 14 bases map to TRBD2. Germline CDR1 reads MNHEY; CDR2 reads SVGAGI. The CDR3 has 15 amino acids. V lost 5 bases and J lost 6; bases outside the gene matches: 4. The CDR3 DNA reads as TGTGCCAGCAGTAAGGGACTAGCGGGGGAGGATACGCAGTATTTT. Translated: CASSKGLAGEDTQYF.

The sample holds many counts of this clonotype. The rearrangement uses TRBV14 and TRBJ1-5; possibly TRBD1 for D (6 bases). CDR3 length: 13 residues. V lost 6 bases and J lost 4, with 10 bases in between. Germline V CDR1 and CDR2: SGHDN, FVKESK. For the CDR3, the DNA is TGTGCCAGCAGTCGCACAGGGAATCAGCCCCAGCATTTT. Protein sequence: CASSRTGNQPQHF.

The genes are TRBV7-9 and TRBJ2-7, with TRBD2 identical over 8 bases. V dropped 7 bases and J dropped 5; count of bases not matched to a gene: 1. Germline loops: CDR1 SEHNR, CDR2 FQNEAQ (reference sequence). The CDR3 extends over 11 amino acids. CDR3 loop: CASTGRDEQYF. The CDR3 DNA follows: TGTGCCAGCACCGGGAGGGACGAGCAGTACTTC.

This clonotype was seen at least ten times. CDR3 amino acids: CSARPHNTEAFF. In DNA form, the CDR3 reads TGCAGTGCTAGACCTCATAACACTGAAGCTTTCTTT. The chain combines TRBV20-1 with TRBJ1-1; D gene uncertain. The CDR3 has 12 amino acids. CDR1 and CDR2 (germline): DFQATT, SNEGSKA (reference sequence). V lost 2 bases, J lost 2 bases, and 6 bases lay in between.

V gene TRBV2 combines with J gene TRBJ2-3, with 12 bases matching TRBD2. The V segment lost 8 bases and the J segment 4 bases; nucleotides outside the gene matches: 4. Germline V gene sequence: CDR1 SNHLY, CDR2 FYNNEI. CDR3 length: 14 amino acids. The CDR3 DNA is TGTGCCAGCCTTGGACTAGCGGGGTCAGATACGCAGTATTTT. It encodes CASLGLAGSDTQYF. The full variable domain, completed using reference TRBV2 and TRBJ2-3, is EPEVTQTPSHQVTQMGQEVILRCVPISNHLYFYWYRQILGQKVEFLVSFYNNEISEKSEIFDDQFSVERPDGSNFTLKIRSTKLEDSAMYFCASLGLAGSDTQYFGPGTRLTVL.

The table lists this clonotype with a few counts. This chain uses TRBV10-3 with TRBJ1-2; possibly TRBD1 for D (6 bases). V lost 5 bases to trimming and J lost 2 bases, with 12 bases between them. Germline V gene sequence: CDR1 ENHRY, CDR2 SYGVKD. The CDR3 length is 14 residues. CDR3 bases: TGTGCCATCAGTTTTAACAGGGAGAACTATGGCTACACCTTC. Protein: CAISFNRENYGYTF.